This entry concerns a single T cell receptor (beta chain). This entry comes from a study of OX40 agonist ivuxolimab in advanced cancers. Method: immunoSEQ multiplex PCR; TCRdb's copy keeps in-frame clones and lacks some. The sample holds more than 60,000 clones, 94% seen once. This receptor was identified in an adult with an advanced solid tumor such as melanoma, head and neck, liver or kidney cancer. This sample comprised CD4+ or CD8+ T cells sorted from blood, obtained in a trial of the OX40 agonist ivuxolimab.

CDR3 amino acids: CAISERQGAYGYTF. CDR3 coding DNA: TGTGCCATCAGTGAACGACAGGGGGCCTATGGCTACACCTTC. This chain connects TRBV10-3 to TRBJ1-2; TRBD1 matches at 10 bases. This CDR3 has 14 amino acids. CDR1 and CDR2 (germline): ENHRY, SYGVKD. Trimming removed 3 bases from V and 4 bases from J; junction bases left unmatched: 2.